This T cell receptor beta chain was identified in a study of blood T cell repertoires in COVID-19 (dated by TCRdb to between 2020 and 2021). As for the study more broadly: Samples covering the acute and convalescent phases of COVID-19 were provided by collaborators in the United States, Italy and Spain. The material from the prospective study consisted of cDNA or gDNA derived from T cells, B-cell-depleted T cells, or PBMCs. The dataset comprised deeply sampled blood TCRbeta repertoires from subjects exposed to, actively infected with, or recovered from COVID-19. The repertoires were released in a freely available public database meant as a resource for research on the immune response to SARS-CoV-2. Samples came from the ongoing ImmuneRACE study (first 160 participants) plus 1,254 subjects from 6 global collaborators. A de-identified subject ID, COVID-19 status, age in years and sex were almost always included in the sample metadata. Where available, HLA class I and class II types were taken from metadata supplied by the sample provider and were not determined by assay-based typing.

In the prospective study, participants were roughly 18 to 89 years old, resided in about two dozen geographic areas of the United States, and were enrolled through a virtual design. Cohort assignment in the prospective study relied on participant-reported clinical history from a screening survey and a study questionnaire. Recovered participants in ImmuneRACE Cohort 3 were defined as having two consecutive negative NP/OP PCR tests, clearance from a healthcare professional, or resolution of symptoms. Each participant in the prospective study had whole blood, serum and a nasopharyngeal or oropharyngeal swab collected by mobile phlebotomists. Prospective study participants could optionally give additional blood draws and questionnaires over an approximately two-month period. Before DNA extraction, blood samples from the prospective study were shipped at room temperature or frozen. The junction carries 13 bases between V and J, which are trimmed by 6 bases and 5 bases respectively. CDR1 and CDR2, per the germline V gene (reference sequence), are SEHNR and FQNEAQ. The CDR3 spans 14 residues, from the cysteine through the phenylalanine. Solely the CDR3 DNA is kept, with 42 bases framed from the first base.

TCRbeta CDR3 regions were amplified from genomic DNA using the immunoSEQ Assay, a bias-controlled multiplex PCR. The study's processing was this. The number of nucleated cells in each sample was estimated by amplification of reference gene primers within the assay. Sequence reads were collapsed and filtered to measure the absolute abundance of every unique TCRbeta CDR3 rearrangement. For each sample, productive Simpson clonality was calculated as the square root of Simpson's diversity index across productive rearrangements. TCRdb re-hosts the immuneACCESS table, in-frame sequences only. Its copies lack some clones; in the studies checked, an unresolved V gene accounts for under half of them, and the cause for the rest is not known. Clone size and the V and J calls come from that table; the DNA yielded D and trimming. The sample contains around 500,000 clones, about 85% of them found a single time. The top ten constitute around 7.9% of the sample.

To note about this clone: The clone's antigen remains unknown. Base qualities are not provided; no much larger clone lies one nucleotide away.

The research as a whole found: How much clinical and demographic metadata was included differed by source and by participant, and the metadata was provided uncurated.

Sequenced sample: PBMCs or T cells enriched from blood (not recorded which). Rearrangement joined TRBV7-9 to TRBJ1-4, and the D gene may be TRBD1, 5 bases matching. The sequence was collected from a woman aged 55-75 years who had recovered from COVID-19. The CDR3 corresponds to CASSPMGGNEKLFF. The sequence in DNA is TGTGCCAGCAGTCCTATGGGGGGGAATGAAAAACTGTTTTTT.